This record concerns one TCR beta chain sequence. Sequencing used immunoSEQ multiplex PCR; TCRdb keeps in-frame clones, though not all of them. The profile shows 130,000 or so clones, around 85% of them singletons. This sample is part of a study of blood T cell repertoires in COVID-19. Study information: T cells, B-cell-depleted T cells, or PBMCs supplied cDNA or gDNA.

V shed 3 bases and J shed 7 bases, with 13 bases lying between them. Germline-derived CDR1 and CDR2 are KGHSH and LQKENI. This CDR3 spans 13 amino acids. This receptor was taken from a woman of 80 years or more with acute or convalescent COVID-19. The chain employs TRBV18 and TRBJ2-7; a weak D match, TRBD1 (7 bases). Material for sequencing was peripheral blood. The CDR3 spells CASSPEGAGEQYF. CDR3 nucleotides: TGTGCCAGCTCACCGGAGGGGGCCGGGGAGCAGTACTTC.